This T cell receptor (beta chain) was captured in a study of regulatory T cells in long-lasting Graves disease (dated by TCRdb to the early 2020s). As for the study more broadly: Patients with newly diagnosed Graves' disease had been on antithyroid drugs for under 3 months. Persistent Graves' disease patients were compared with newly diagnosed Graves' disease patients by peripheral blood TCR sequencing and RNA sequencing. The study was registered as a clinical trial and conducted in China. A total of roughly 35 samples underwent TCR sequencing, from about 13 patients with persistent Graves' disease and around 20 patients with newly diagnosed Graves' disease.

This clonotype was found a few times. Its antigen remains unidentified. Qualities for individual bases were not recorded, and no much larger clone is one base off. This specimen's time point label, per the study, means: newly diagnosed GD, antithyroid drugs for less than 3 months. For both TCR sequencing and RNA sequencing, RNA was extracted from PBMCs in TRIzol. The diagnosis of Graves' disease was made according to American Thyroid Association guidelines. Patients were recruited from an endocrinology department in Xi'an, China. From each patient, about 9 milliliters of peripheral blood was collected into an EDTA anticoagulant tube. PBMCs were isolated by Ficoll Paque Plus density gradient separation without further T cell sorting. An Agilent 2100 Bioanalyzer and agarose gel were used to check RNA quality, and a NanoDrop 2000 was used to measure RNA concentration. Broad study findings and their caveats: Preferential use of TRBV28, TRBJ1-2 and TRBJ2-5 was observed in persistent disease, whereas TRBV20-1 and TRBJ2-1 were favored in newly diagnosed disease. Lower TCR Shannon entropy and fewer highly expanded clones were observed in persistent Graves' disease patients than in newly diagnosed patients, which suggested clonal expansion. As a limitation, the authors acknowledged that the small sample size may reduce accuracy. Only the TCR beta chain was sequenced and analyzed. A larger number of public clonotypes was shared among persistent patients (around 3,000) than among newly diagnosed patients (around 890). Because the primary lesion, thyroid tissue, could not be accessed, the study looked at peripheral blood alone.

The V and J ends are trimmed by 6 bases and 11 bases, leaving 20 bases between them. Looking up the germline V gene (reference sequence) yields CDR1 DFQATT and CDR2 SNEGSKA. The CDR3 has 14 amino acids, counting the end cysteine and phenylalanine. This entry keeps only the CDR3 DNA: 42 bases, framed from base 1. Library generation was performed with multiplex PCR. This sample was sequenced with an Illumina HiSeq 4000. iRepertoire HTBI primers and Arm-PCR amplification of CDR3 regions were used to construct TCR beta libraries. Before sequencing, the PCR products went through gel purification. The paper's processing steps were these. A total of 62 TRBV and approximately 15 TRBJ segments were identified across samples and were used for gene usage analysis of CDR3 amino acid clonotypes. Filtered high-quality paired reads were merged into contigs using COPE and FqMerger. Contigs were aligned with BLAST to IMGT TRBV, TRBD and TRBJ reference genes, and CDR3 was defined per IMGT. Highly expanded clones were defined as clonotypes with a frequency above 0.1%. Shannon entropy was used to measure repertoire diversity, and the Gini coefficient was used to measure V-J evenness. Clonotypes shared by more than one individual were considered public. The public reads were reanalyzed by TCRdb: fastp trimming at Q25, MiXCR alignment, in-frame beta chains only. Entries that share a CDR3 protein sequence are merged under the most common genes and DNA. What appears here as the V and J calls and clone size reflects TCRdb's work, not the paper's. This sample gives 620,000 or so distinct CDR3 sequences in total; 16% of them show up just once. Together, the top ten hold 15% to 20% of the sample.

The sample was also linked to a second study, of T cells in Graves' hyperthyroidism and ophthalmopathy. Looking at the second paper: Graves' hyperthyroidism was defined as stable when no progression to ophthalmopathy occurred over 18 months of follow-up. The hyperthyroidism patients were between 18 and 65 years old and newly diagnosed, with a disease duration of less than 2 months. The study excluded patients with uncontrolled infections, other autoimmune diseases, pregnancy or lactation. Diagnoses were established on the basis of clinical symptoms, serum thyroxine and TRAb, thyroid ultrasound, and orbital computed tomography. The TCR CDR3 was subjected to a first round of RT-PCR using the HTBI primer set and the Qiagen OneStep RT-PCR kit. Most expanded thyroid clonotypes (frequency above 0.001) were also detected in blood, a finding suggesting that blood repertoires may reflect thyroid immune responses. Ophthalmopathy was separated from stable hyperthyroidism by a 13 V-J signature model, with just over 85% sensitivity and about 81% specificity obtained in cross-validation and 80%/75% obtained in testing. In validation, progression to ophthalmopathy was predicted by the model with about 70% sensitivity and around 76% specificity, a median of 6.5 months before onset. To identify TCR V-J signatures that set the groups apart, the researchers used a discovery cohort of about a hundred patients, made up of 40 to 45 with Graves' ophthalmopathy and some 56 with stable Graves' hyperthyroidism. Prospective prediction of ophthalmopathy was tested in an independent validation cohort consisting of 18 to 20 hyperthyroidism patients and approximately 16 patients who later progressed to ophthalmopathy. The 75 to 100 discovery patients were divided at random into training and test sets in a 7:3 ratio. In addition, the study compared T-cell repertoires in thyroid tissue and in blood from several Graves' hyperthyroidism patients. Following sampling, methimazole starting at 30 mg daily was given to hyperthyroidism patients, and high-dose intravenous methylprednisolone was given to ophthalmopathy patients. Libraries were constructed in a second round of multiplex PCR, after which size selection and purification were carried out. Libraries were sequenced paired-end with 100 bp reads on an Illumina HiSeq2000. Raw data were processed with SOAPnuke, discarding reads with adapters, uncalled bases, mean Phred below 15, or no exact constant-primer or identifier match. High-quality paired reads were merged with COPE v1.2.5, and unique nucleotide sequences were defined as clonotypes. MiTCR v1.1 was used to align the clonotypes against IMGT TRBV, TRBD and TRBJ reference segments. Only V-J combinations with frequency above 0.0001, covering approximately 99% of repertoires, were analysed. A TCS score was defined as the ratio of F50 (clonal expansion) to E x V (chaos), with BLOSUM62-based TCRdist applied between CDR3 peptides within each V-J. Welch's t-statistics and random forest reduced 450 to 600 V-J features to roughly 13, which were used in a naive Bayes classifier (R e1071). Sample size was not statistically predetermined, and investigators were not blinded to group allocation. TCR Vbeta CDR3 sequencing of approximately 140 peripheral blood samples (over 40 ophthalmopathy, 75 to 80 hyperthyroidism and about 17 progressor patients) is reported in the paper.

The chain links TRBV20-1 with TRBJ1-6, with the identity of the D gene unclear. The source is a woman in her twenties or thirties with Graves disease. Donor details come from another sample of the same person, matched by shared clones. Sequenced here: peripheral blood mononuclear cells (PBMCs), sampled at new diagnosis, from a patient treated with antithyroid drugs. This receptor carries the CDR3 CSAPGGSGSAPLHF. The base sequence is TGCAGTGCCCCCGGAGGGTCCGGGTCAGCACCCCTCCACTTT.